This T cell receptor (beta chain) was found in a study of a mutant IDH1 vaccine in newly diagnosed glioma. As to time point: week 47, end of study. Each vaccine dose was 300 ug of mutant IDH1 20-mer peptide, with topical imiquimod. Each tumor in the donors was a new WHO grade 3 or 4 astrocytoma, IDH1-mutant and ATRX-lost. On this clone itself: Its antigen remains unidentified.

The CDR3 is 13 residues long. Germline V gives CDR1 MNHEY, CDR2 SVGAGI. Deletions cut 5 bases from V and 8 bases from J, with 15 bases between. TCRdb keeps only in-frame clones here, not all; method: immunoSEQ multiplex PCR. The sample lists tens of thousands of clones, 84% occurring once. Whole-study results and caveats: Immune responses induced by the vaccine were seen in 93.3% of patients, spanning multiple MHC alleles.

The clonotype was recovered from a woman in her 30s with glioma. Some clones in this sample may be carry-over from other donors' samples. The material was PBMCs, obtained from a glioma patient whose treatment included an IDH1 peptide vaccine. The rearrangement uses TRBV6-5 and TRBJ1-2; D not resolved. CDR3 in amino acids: CASSSERERGYTF. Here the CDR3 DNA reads TGTGCCAGCAGTAGTGAACGGGAAAGAGGCTACACCTTC.